This T cell receptor (beta chain) stems from a study of blood T cell repertoires in COVID-19. At the level of the study: Samples came from the United States, Italy and Spain, spanning acute and convalescent COVID-19. PBMCs, B-cell-depleted T cells, or T cells provided the cDNA or gDNA that made up the material.

Germline V lookup: CDR1 GTSNPN, CDR2 SVGIG (reference sequence). The CDR3 sequence is 14 residues long. J lost 4 bases, V lost 1 base, and 6 bases had no gene match. Original handling: Scientists estimated how many nucleated cells there were by amplifying reference gene primers. Here immunoSEQ multiplex PCR was the method, and the copy in TCRdb shows in-frame clones only, minus some. From that table come the V and J calls and clone size; the DNA was used to work out D and trimming. The sample has hundreds of thousands of clones, around 83% seen once. The chain recombines TRBV30 with TRBJ2-5, with TRBD2 identical over 7 bases. The sample taken for sequencing was peripheral blood. This TCR was recovered from a woman between 45 and 60 years old with acute or convalescent COVID-19. The CDR3 loop is CAWSGGRAAETQYF. The CDR3 region has the DNA TGTGCCTGGAGTGGAGGGAGGGCTGCAGAGACCCAGTACTTC.